This T cell receptor (beta chain) was profiled in a study of cytomegalovirus exposure and HLA in healthy donors. Study-wide findings and caveats: For most TCR sequences rarity was the rule, although some public TCRs occurred in many donors.

Deletions cut 3 bases from V and 6 bases from J, with 11 bases between. In germline, CDR1 is LNHDA, CDR2 SQIVND (reference sequence). The CDR3 is 13 amino acids. The PCR contained 60 Vbeta and 13 Jbeta primers. Assay used: immunoSEQ multiplex PCR; TCRdb lists only in-frame clones, some missing. The repertoire holds 150,000 to 170,000 clones, with approximately 80% as singletons. Comment on this clone: Its antigen is unknown.

The sample was PBMCs. The chain links TRBV19 to TRBJ1-1; tentatively, D is TRBD1 (5 bases). The sequence came from a man aged 25 to 40 in good health and CMV-seropositive. CDR3 sequence (DNA): TGTGCCAGTAGTATTCAGGCCAGGGCTGAAGCTTTCTTT. This translates into CASSIQARAEAFF.